This TCR beta chain comes out of a study of CXCR3-negative and CXCR3-positive naive CD8 T cells. Study findings and constraints: TRB CDR3s of CXCR3-positive naive cells were more hydrophobic than those of CXCR3-negative naive cells.

Triplicate sorts of roughly 300,000 cells per CD8+ subset. Per germline, CDR1 LGHDT and CDR2 YNNKEL (reference sequence). CDR3 length: 15 residues. On this clonotype: What it recognizes is unknown.

All TRB cDNA libraries came from 5' RACE performed with UMI labels. From the 5' RACE reads, TCRdb lists one entry per CDR3 protein and no DNA. There are 150,000 to 160,000 distinct CDR3 sequences in the sample, with 0.49% held by the top ten. The rearrangement uses TRBV3-1 and TRBJ2-5; TCRdb reports TRBD1, a call that lacks DNA to check it against. Specimen: naive CXCR3+ CD8+ T cells from blood. Subset specified: CD45RO-CCR7+CD27+CD95- naive CD8+ T cells expressing CXCR3 (TNR3+). This receptor was taken from a human donor in good health. Some clones in this sample may be carry-over from other donors' samples. CDR3 amino acids: CASSPGDTLGETQYF.